This passage covers 25 T cell receptor beta chains from one sample sequenced in a study of Tregs in tolerant kidney transplant recipients. These TCRs are of unknown antigen specificity. Only in-frame clones appear in the TCRdb table, and some are missing; sequencing was by immunoSEQ multiplex PCR. The data show some 20,000 clones, roughly 65% seen once. Source material: Tregs from blood cultured with allogeneic cells. The receptor source for this set is a human donor in good health.

The chain combines TRBV7-9 with TRBJ1-6; D not certain. V lost 4 bases to trimming and J lost 8 bases, with 6 bases between them. The CDR3 loop spans 12 amino acids. The germline gives CDR1 SEHNR, CDR2 FQNEAQ (reference sequence). The CDR3 region is CASSSQYSPLHF. The CDR3 coding sequence is TGTGCCAGCAGCTCGCAGTATTCACCCCTCCACTTT. Full variable domain (remainder filled in from reference TRBV7-9 and TRBJ1-6): DTGVSQNPRHKITKRGQNVTFRCDPISEHNRLYWYRQTLGQGPEFLTYFQNEAQLEKSRLLSDRFSAERPKGSFSTLEIQRTEQGDSAMYLCASSSQYSPLHFGNGTRLTVT.

The V call is TRBV18, the J call TRBJ1-4; TRBD1 matches at 7 bases. Trimming took 4 bases from V and 5 from J; bases not matched to a gene: 7. The V gene's germline CDR1 is KGHSH and CDR2 LQKENI. The CDR3 spans 15 residues. The CDR3 coding sequence is TGTGCCAGCTCACGTTCCAGGGGGGGAAATGAAAAACTGTTTTTT. This codes for CASSRSRGGNEKLFF.

The V call is TRBV30, the J call TRBJ2-2; TRBD2 agrees at 13 bases. Germline lookup yields CDR1 GTSNPN and CDR2 SVGIG (reference sequence). Trimming took 3 bases from V and 3 from J; bases not matched to a gene: 1. This CDR3 contains 15 residues. For the CDR3, the DNA is TGTGCCTGGAGAGGACTAGCGGGAGACACCGGGGAGCTGTTTTTT. This codes for CAWRGLAGDTGELFF.

V and J are TRBV6-5 and TRBJ2-2; D not certain. V was cut by 8 bases and J by 5 bases, with 9 bases left in between. This CDR3 spans 12 amino acids. From germline, CDR1 is MNHEY and CDR2 SVGAGI. CDR3 protein: CASGFRTGELFF. DNA of the CDR3: TGTGCCAGCGGTTTTAGGACCGGGGAGCTGTTTTTT.

This clone was found a few times. It is likely a read error, because the conserved phenylalanine at the end of the CDR3 is missing. It is unclear where the CDR3 begins or ends on the DNA, so no DNA is shown, and the CDR3 is as TCRdb lists it. This chain joins TRBV5-1 and TRBJ2-7; the table's D gene call, TRBD1, was not cross checked with the DNA. Germline CDR1 is SGHRS and CDR2 is YFSETQ. The CDR3 is 9 residues long, ends included. CDR3: CASSLARAI.

The V gene is TRBV7-2, the J gene TRBJ2-3, with D perhaps matching TRBD1 (5 bases). The CDR3 is 14 residues long. V gave up 1 base and J gave up 7 bases, with 12 bases separating them. Germline V lookup: CDR1 SGHTA, CDR2 FQGNSA. The CDR3 region is CASSLVQGRNTQYF. The CDR3 nucleotides are TGTGCCAGCAGCTTAGTCCAGGGTAGGAATACGCAGTATTTT.

The chain employs TRBV4-1 and TRBJ1-1; D not resolved. V was shortened by 6 bases and J by 0 bases, with 11 bases between the two germline ends. The CDR3 covers 14 residues. CDR1 MGHRA and CDR2 YSYEKL come from the germline V gene. Here the CDR3 DNA reads TGCGCCAGCAGTCTTCCGACATTGAACACTGAAGCTTTCTTT. It is translated as CASSLPTLNTEAFF.

CDR3 in amino acids: CASSGWTGRGNEKLFF. The CDR3 DNA follows: TGTGCCAGCAGTGGGTGGACAGGGCGAGGCAATGAAAAACTGTTTTTT. The chain uses TRBV25-1 and TRBJ1-4; TRBD1 aligns across 8 bases. CDR1 is MGHDK and CDR2 is SYGVNS in the germline V gene. The J segment lost 5 bases and the V segment lost 4 bases, leaving 9 bases of the junction unmatched. The CDR3 is 16 amino acids.

The chain links TRBV7-2 to TRBJ2-7, with 15 bases lining up with TRBD2. This CDR3 has 16 amino acids. Germline trimming cut 4 bases from V and 11 bases from J; bases unmatched to any gene: 12. Germline V gene lookup returns CDR1 SGHTA and CDR2 FQGNSA. CDR3 loop: CASSSEMGLAGGPKYF. The CDR3 DNA is TGTGCCAGCAGCTCCGAAATGGGACTAGCGGGAGGACCGAAGTACTTC.

This clone was found a few times. This chain uses TRBV15 with TRBJ1-1; possibly TRBD1 for D (5 bases). CDR3 size: 14 residues. V was pared by 5 bases and J by 4 bases, with 14 bases between. Per germline, CDR1 LNHNV and CDR2 YYDKDF (reference sequence). CDR3 sequence reads: CATSGGGAGTEAFF. The CDR3 nucleotides read TGTGCCACCAGCGGGGGAGGGGCGGGCACTGAAGCTTTCTTT.

The chain carries TRBV18 and TRBJ2-1, with D possibly matching TRBD1 (6 bases). Trimming stripped 2 bases from V and 4 bases from J, with 15 bases between. CDR1 is KGHSH, CDR2 LQKENI, per germline. The CDR3 consists of 16 residues. DNA of the CDR3: TGTGCCAGCTCACCAGGGGGCACCAACCTATACAATGAGCAGTTCTTC. Translating gives CASSPGGTNLYNEQFF.

The chain couples TRBV7-8 to TRBJ2-5; D unclear. V dropped 2 bases and J dropped 1 base, with 11 bases sitting between them. CDR1 SGHVS and CDR2 FQNEAQ come from the germline V gene. This CDR3 region has 15 residues. The CDR3 nucleotides are TGTGCCAGCAGCTTAAGTGGACCCCTCCAAGAGACCCAGTACTTC. Residues: CASSLSGPLQETQYF.

The genes are TRBV6-6 and TRBJ1-4; 7 bases are shared with TRBD1. This CDR3 is 15 amino acids long. Trimming removed 4 bases from V and 4 bases from J; junction bases left unmatched: 6. Germline V gene lookup returns CDR1 MNHNY and CDR2 SVGAGI (reference sequence). This CDR3 reads CASSWSGQINEKLFF. CDR3 DNA: TGTGCCAGCAGTTGGTCGGGACAGATTAATGAAAAACTGTTTTTT.

The V call is TRBV10-3, the J call TRBJ1-6; a weak D match, TRBD1 (5 bases). This CDR3 is built from 13 residues. Trimming took 3 bases from V and 10 from J, leaving 10 bases between them. Germline CDR1 is ENHRY and CDR2 is SYGVKD. The CDR3 loop reads CAISDPGGSPLHF. Here the CDR3 DNA reads TGTGCCATCAGTGATCCGGGGGGATCACCCCTCCACTTT.

The J gene is TRBJ1-4, the V gene TRBV21-1. TRBV21-1 counts as a pseudogene. The CDR3 spans 16 residues. CDR3 residues: CASSRKSAGAGEKLFF. In DNA, the CDR3 is TGTGCCAGCAGCAGGAAGTCCGCAGGGGCGGGAGAAAAACTGTTTTTT.

This clone has a single count. J is TRBJ1-5 and V is TRBV6-6; D not certain. The CDR3 loop spans 16 amino acids. Germline V gene sequence: CDR1 MNHNY, CDR2 SVGAGI (reference sequence). Trimming removed 0 bases at V and 5 bases at J, with 14 bases between. The CDR3: CASSYSITLADQPQHF. For the CDR3, the DNA is TGTGCCAGCAGTTACTCGATCACTTTAGCCGATCAGCCCCAGCATTTT.

This clone was recorded a few times. The chain carries TRBV7-9 and TRBJ2-7, with TRBD2 identical over 8 bases. With 3 bases clipped from V and 4 bases from J, the junction kept 5 bases outside the gene matches. The length of the CDR3 is 14 residues. Germline loops: CDR1 SEHNR, CDR2 FQNEAQ (reference sequence). The CDR3 DNA is TGTGCCAGCAGCTTCGAGCGGGGGAGGTACGAGCAGTACTTC. It is translated as CASSFERGRYEQYF.

This chain uses TRBV5-1 with TRBJ2-1, with TRBD2 identical over 16 bases. The V gene end was trimmed by 6 bases and the J gene end by 7 bases; junction bases not matched to a gene: 4. Germline CDR1 reads SGHRS; CDR2 reads YFSETQ. This CDR3 is 15 amino acids long. The CDR3 region has the DNA TGCGCCAGCACGGGACTAGCGGGAGGGTCTAATGAGCAGTTCTTC. Encoded protein: CASTGLAGGSNEQFF.

The chain employs TRBV15 and TRBJ2-1; 11 bases are a match to TRBD2. The junction had 5 bases not matched to a gene; V was cut back by 1 base and J by 9 bases. CDR1 and CDR2 from the germline V gene are LNHNV and YYDKDF (reference sequence). CDR3 size: 15 residues. The CDR3 nucleotides read TGTGCCACCAGCAGAGTTCTAGCGGGAGGTGGTGAGCAGTTCTTC. This encodes CATSRVLAGGGEQFF.

The V and J genes are TRBV7-9 and TRBJ1-2, with 9 bases lining up with TRBD1. CDR3 length equals 15 residues. V was pared by 5 bases and J by 2 bases, with 6 bases of the junction left unmatched. Germline V gives CDR1 SEHNR, CDR2 FQNEAQ (reference sequence). The chain's CDR3 is CASSRLGQGNYGYTF. CDR3 bases: TGTGCCAGCAGCCGACTGGGACAGGGAAACTATGGCTACACCTTC.

The chain has TRBV29-1 and TRBJ2-1, with 7 bases matching TRBD2. Germline assignment: CDR1 SQVTM and CDR2 ANQGSEA. Germline trimming cut 1 base from V and 9 bases from J; bases unmatched to any gene: 12. The CDR3 has 15 amino acids. Here the CDR3 DNA reads TGCAGCGTTGAAGGGGGGGGGAGGGCGCGGATTGAGCAGTTCTTC. Amino acids: CSVEGGGRARIEQFF.

This clone has only one observation. CDR3 coding DNA: TGCAGCGTGTCTCGGGGGAACATTCAGTACTTC. Amino acids: CSVSRGNIQYF. The chain couples TRBV29-1 to TRBJ2-4; tentatively, D is TRBD2 (6 bases). The germline CDR1 and CDR2 sequences are SQVTM and ANQGSEA. This CDR3 has 11 amino acids. Trimming took 6 bases from V and 7 from J, leaving 10 bases between them. Drawing the rest from reference TRBV29-1 and TRBJ2-4, the complete variable domain is SAVISQKPSRDICQRGTSLTIQCQVDSQVTMMFWYRQQPGQSLTLIATANQGSEATYESGFVIDKFPISRPNLTFSTLTVSNMSPEDSSIYLCSVSRGNIQYFGAGTRLSVL.

The chain carries TRBV10-1 and TRBJ2-7; the D gene is possibly TRBD2 (5 bases). Germline V gene sequence: CDR1 WNHNN, CDR2 SYGVQD (reference sequence). This CDR3 region has 14 residues. The V and J ends lost 3 bases and 2 bases respectively, with 11 bases between them. The CDR3: CASSDPEVPYEQYF. CDR3 DNA: TGCGCCAGCAGTGACCCGGAGGTACCCTACGAGCAGTACTTC.

This chain connects TRBV30 to TRBJ2-7; 9 nucleotides line up with TRBD1. Germline V CDR1 and CDR2: GTSNPN, SVGIG (reference sequence). The CDR3 covers 13 residues. V was clipped by 2 bases and J by 6 bases; unmatched bases: 5. In DNA, the CDR3 is TGTGCCTGGAGTACAGGGGGCGAGGGCGAGCAGTACTTC. Protein sequence: CAWSTGGEGEQYF. Drawing the rest from reference TRBV30 and TRBJ2-7, the complete variable domain is SQTIHQWPATLVQPVGSPLSLECTVEGTSNPNLYWYRQAAGRGLQLLFYSVGIGQISSEVPQNLSASRPQDRQFILSSKKLLLSDSGFYLCAWSTGGEGEQYFGPGTRLTVT.

The V gene is TRBV5-1, the J gene TRBJ1-2; tentatively, D is TRBD1 (6 bases). V shed 0 bases and J shed 4 bases, with 16 bases lying between them. The CDR3 contains 16 residues. CDR1 and CDR2 from the germline V gene are SGHRS and YFSETQ. Written as DNA, the CDR3 is TGCGCCAGCAGCTTGGTTAGCAGGGGATCGGTCTATGGCTACACCTTC. It encodes CASSLVSRGSVYGYTF.